Sequencing of this T cell receptor beta chain was carried out in a study of vaccination and CD4 T cells after COVID-19. Treatment described: roughly 11-day PBMC culture with coronavirus spike peptide pools or control peptides (ViraFEST assay). Remarks on this clonotype: Antigen specificity is unknown.

Oncomine TCR Beta short-read sequencing was applied to DNA from cultured CD4+ T cells. MiXCR, run by TCRdb on the PCR reads, gives a single entry per CDR3 protein. The sample has about 17,000 distinct CDR3 sequences; about 60% are singletons. The CDR3 runs 19 residues. Trimming removed 2 bases from V and 0 bases from J; junction bases left unmatched: 13. The germline CDR1 and CDR2 sequences are SEHNR and FQNEAQ (reference sequence). The origin of this receptor is a human donor who had recovered from COVID-19. The chain has TRBV7-9 and TRBJ2-7; 10 nucleotides agree with TRBD2. Sequencing input: CD4+ T cells from blood, cultured in vitro. The CDR3 bases are TGTGCCAGCAGCTTACGAAGCGGGAGGGGGCGTTCTAGCTCCTACGAGCAGTACTTC. Its translation is CASSLRSGRGRSSSYEQYF.